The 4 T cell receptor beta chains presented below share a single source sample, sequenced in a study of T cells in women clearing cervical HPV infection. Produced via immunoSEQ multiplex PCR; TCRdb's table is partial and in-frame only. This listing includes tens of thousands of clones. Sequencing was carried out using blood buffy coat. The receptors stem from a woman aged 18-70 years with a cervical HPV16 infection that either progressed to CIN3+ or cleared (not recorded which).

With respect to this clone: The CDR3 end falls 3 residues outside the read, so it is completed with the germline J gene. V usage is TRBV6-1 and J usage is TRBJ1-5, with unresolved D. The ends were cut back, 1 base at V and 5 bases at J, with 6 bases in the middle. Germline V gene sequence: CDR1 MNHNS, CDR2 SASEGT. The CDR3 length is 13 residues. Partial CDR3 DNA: TGTGCCAGCAGTGAAGAGGCATATCAGCCC. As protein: CASSEEAYQP. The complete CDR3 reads CASSEEAYQPQHF.

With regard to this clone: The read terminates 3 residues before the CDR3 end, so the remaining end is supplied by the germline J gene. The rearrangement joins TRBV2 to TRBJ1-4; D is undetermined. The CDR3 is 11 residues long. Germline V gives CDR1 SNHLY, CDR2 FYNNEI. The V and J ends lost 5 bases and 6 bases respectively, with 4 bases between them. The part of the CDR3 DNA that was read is TGTGCCAGCAGTCCATATGAAAAA. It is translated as CASSPYEK. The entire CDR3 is CASSPYEKLFF.

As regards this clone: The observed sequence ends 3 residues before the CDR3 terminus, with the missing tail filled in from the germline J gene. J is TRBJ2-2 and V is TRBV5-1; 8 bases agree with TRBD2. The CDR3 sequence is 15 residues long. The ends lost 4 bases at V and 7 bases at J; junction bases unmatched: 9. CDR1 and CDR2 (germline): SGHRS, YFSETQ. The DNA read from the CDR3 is TGCGCCAGCAGCGAGCCGGGGGGGCCCAGCGGGGAG. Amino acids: CASSEPGGPSGE. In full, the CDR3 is CASSEPGGPSGELFF. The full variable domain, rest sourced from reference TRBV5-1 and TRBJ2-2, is KAGVTQTPRYLIKTRGQQVTLSCSPISGHRSVSWYQQTPGQGLQFLFEYFSETQRNKGNFPGRFSGRQFSNSRSEMNVSTLELGDSALYLCASSEPGGPSGELFFGEGSRLTVL.

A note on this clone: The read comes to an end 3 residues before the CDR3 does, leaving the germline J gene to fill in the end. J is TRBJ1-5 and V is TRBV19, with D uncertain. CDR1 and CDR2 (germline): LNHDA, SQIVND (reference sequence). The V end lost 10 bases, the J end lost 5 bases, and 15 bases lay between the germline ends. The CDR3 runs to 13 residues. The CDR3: CATSPGGYQPQHF. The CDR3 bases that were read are TGTGCCACCAGCCCTGGAGGGTATCAGCCC.